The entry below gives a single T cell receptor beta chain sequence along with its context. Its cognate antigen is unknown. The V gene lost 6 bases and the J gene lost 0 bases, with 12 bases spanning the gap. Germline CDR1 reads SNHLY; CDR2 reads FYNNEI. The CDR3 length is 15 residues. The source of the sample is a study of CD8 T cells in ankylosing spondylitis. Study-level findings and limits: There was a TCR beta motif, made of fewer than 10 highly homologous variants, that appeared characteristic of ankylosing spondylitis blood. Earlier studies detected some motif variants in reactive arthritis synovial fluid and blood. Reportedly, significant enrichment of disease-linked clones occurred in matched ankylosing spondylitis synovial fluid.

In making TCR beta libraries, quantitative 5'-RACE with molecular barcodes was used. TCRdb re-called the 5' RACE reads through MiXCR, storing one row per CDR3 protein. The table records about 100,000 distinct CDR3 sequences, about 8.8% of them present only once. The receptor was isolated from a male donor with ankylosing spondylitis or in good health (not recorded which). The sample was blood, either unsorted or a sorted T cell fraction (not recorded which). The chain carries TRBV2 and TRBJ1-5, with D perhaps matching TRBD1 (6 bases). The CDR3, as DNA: TGTGCCAGCAGACAGGGCGACTATAGCAATCAGCCCCAGCATTTT. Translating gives CASRQGDYSNQPQHF.